The rows below give T cell receptor beta chains drawn from one sample of a study of blood T cell repertoires in COVID-19. Generated by immunoSEQ multiplex PCR, the TCRdb table keeps only in-frame clones and is missing some. The profile shows 140,000 to 150,000 clones, around 80% of them singletons. Sequenced material: PBMCs or T cells enriched from blood (not recorded which). The receptors come from a woman aged 45-60 years who had recovered from COVID-19. The CDR3 runs from the conserved cysteine through the conserved F or W. The order of the fields is clone size, J gene, V gene, D gene, CDR3 DNA, CDR3 protein. The D gene is left open where the match is weak. The size field is filled for only some rows; it gives once, few, many or a size class.

clone_size: few; j_call: TRBJ1-1; v_call: TRBV5-4; d_call: .; cdr3_nt: TGTGCCAGCAGCTTGGGACGAGAGGGAGTCTCTGAAGCTTTCTTT; cdr3_aa: CASSLGREGVSEAFF
clone_size: .; j_call: TRBJ1-1; v_call: TRBV24-1; d_call: .; cdr3_nt: TGTGCCACCAGTGACGCGAGGAGGGGGGGGAACACTGAAGCTTTCTTT; cdr3_aa: CATSDARRGGNTEAFF
clone_size: .; j_call: TRBJ2-7; v_call: TRBV25-1; d_call: TRBD1; cdr3_nt: TGTGCCAGCTCGAGGGGGCAGGGCGAGCAGTACTTC; cdr3_aa: CASSRGQGEQYF
clone_size: .; j_call: TRBJ1-2; v_call: TRBV6-5; d_call: TRBD1; cdr3_nt: TGTGCCAGCAGTTACTCTCTGGGACAGGGCTATGGCTACACCTTC; cdr3_aa: CASSYSLGQGYGYTF
clone_size: .; j_call: TRBJ2-7; v_call: TRBV10-3; d_call: TRBD2; cdr3_nt: TGTGCCATCAATCGTCAGCGGGGGGCCGCCAACGAGCAGTACTTC; cdr3_aa: CAINRQRGAANEQYF
clone_size: .; j_call: TRBJ2-5; v_call: TRBV4-1; d_call: .; cdr3_nt: TGCGCCAGCAGCCAAGGTCGGAGGGCGGAGACCCAGTACTTC; cdr3_aa: CASSQGRRAETQYF
clone_size: few; j_call: TRBJ1-4; v_call: TRBV28; d_call: TRBD1; cdr3_nt: TGTGCCAGTTTCTCCGGGACAGGGATGAAAAAACTGTTTTTT; cdr3_aa: CASFSGTGMKKLFF
clone_size: .; j_call: TRBJ2-3; v_call: TRBV5-4; d_call: .; cdr3_nt: TGTGCCAGCCGACCGGATACTAAAGGCGGGGGCACAGATACGCAGTATTTT; cdr3_aa: CASRPDTKGGGTDTQYF
clone_size: .; j_call: TRBJ1-1; v_call: TRBV14; d_call: .; cdr3_nt: TGTGCCAGCAGCCAAGCTTTCAGGGGCGGTGAAGCTTTCTTT; cdr3_aa: CASSQAFRGGEAFF
clone_size: .; j_call: TRBJ2-2; v_call: TRBV5-4; d_call: .; cdr3_nt: TGTGCCAGCAGCTTGGGAGGAACCGGGGAGCTGTTTTTT; cdr3_aa: CASSLGGTGELFF
clone_size: once; j_call: TRBJ1-2; v_call: TRBV5-1; d_call: .; cdr3_nt: TGCGCCAGCAGCTTGGGGCAGGTGGAGGGTGGCTACACCTTC; cdr3_aa: CASSLGQVEGGYTF
clone_size: .; j_call: TRBJ1-1; v_call: TRBV5-5; d_call: .; cdr3_nt: TGTGCCAGCAGCTTGGAGGGACACGATGAAGCTTTCTTT; cdr3_aa: CASSLEGHDEAFF
clone_size: few; j_call: TRBJ1-2; v_call: TRBV7-2; d_call: .; cdr3_nt: TGTGCCAGCAGCCCGGGGAGAAAAGTCTATGGCTACACCTTC; cdr3_aa: CASSPGRKVYGYTF
clone_size: once; j_call: TRBJ1-2; v_call: TRBV24-1; d_call: .; cdr3_nt: TGTGCCACCAGTGATTCCCCAACTAACTATGGCTACACCTTC; cdr3_aa: CATSDSPTNYGYTF
clone_size: few; j_call: TRBJ1-2; v_call: TRBV25-1; d_call: .; cdr3_nt: TGTGCCAGCAGCGGAGGGTGGGGGGACCTACCTAAGAGCTATGGCTACACCTTC; cdr3_aa: CASSGGWGDLPKSYGYTF
clone_size: .; j_call: TRBJ2-5; v_call: TRBV5-1; d_call: TRBD1; cdr3_nt: TGCGCCAGCAGCCCGTCGGACAGGGCCCTTGAGACCCAGTACTTC; cdr3_aa: CASSPSDRALETQYF
clone_size: .; j_call: TRBJ2-1; v_call: TRBV29-1; d_call: .; cdr3_nt: TGCAGCGTTCGGGCCTCGCGGGTCTCCTACAATGAGCAGTTCTTC; cdr3_aa: CSVRASRVSYNEQFF
clone_size: .; j_call: TRBJ2-3; v_call: TRBV9; d_call: TRBD2; cdr3_nt: TGTGCCAGCAGCGTAGATCCGGGGGGGCGATTAGATACGCAGTATTTT; cdr3_aa: CASSVDPGGRLDTQYF
clone_size: .; j_call: TRBJ1-1; v_call: TRBV2; d_call: TRBD1; cdr3_nt: TGTGCCAGCGGGACAGGGGGCACTGAAGCTTTCTTT; cdr3_aa: CASGTGGTEAFF
clone_size: .; j_call: TRBJ1-6; v_call: TRBV3-1/TRBV3-2; d_call: .; cdr3_nt: TGTGCCAGCAGCATCTACCAGGGATCCTATAATTCACCCCTCCACTTT; cdr3_aa: CASSIYQGSYNSPLHF
clone_size: .; j_call: TRBJ2-1; v_call: TRBV7-2; d_call: TRBD2; cdr3_nt: TGTGCCAGCGGCCCGGGGGGGCTCCATGAGCAGTTCTTC; cdr3_aa: CASGPGGLHEQFF
clone_size: few; j_call: TRBJ1-6; v_call: TRBV18; d_call: TRBD1; cdr3_nt: TGTGCCAGCTCACCGGGACAGGCTGATTCACCCCTCCACTTT; cdr3_aa: CASSPGQADSPLHF
clone_size: .; j_call: TRBJ1-1; v_call: TRBV28; d_call: TRBD1; cdr3_nt: TGTGCCAGCAGTTTATCGGTCAGGGGGGCAGCTTTCTTT; cdr3_aa: CASSLSVRGAAFF
clone_size: .; j_call: TRBJ1-2; v_call: TRBV5-6; d_call: TRBD1; cdr3_nt: TGTGCCAGCAGCCGAGACAGGGCCGGCTACACCTTC; cdr3_aa: CASSRDRAGYTF
clone_size: .; j_call: TRBJ1-5; v_call: TRBV4-2; d_call: .; cdr3_nt: TGTGCCAGCAGCCAAGAGGGTCCCACAGGGAGCTTTGGTCAGCCCCAGCATTTT; cdr3_aa: CASSQEGPTGSFGQPQHF
clone_size: .; j_call: TRBJ2-7; v_call: TRBV27; d_call: TRBD1; cdr3_nt: TGTGCCAGCAGTTTCACAGGGGTAAACGAGCAGTACTTC; cdr3_aa: CASSFTGVNEQYF
clone_size: .; j_call: TRBJ1-2; v_call: TRBV6-1; d_call: TRBD1; cdr3_nt: TGTGCCAGCAGTGAGTCAGCAGGGGGCTATGGCTACACCTTC; cdr3_aa: CASSESAGGYGYTF
clone_size: .; j_call: TRBJ2-2; v_call: TRBV7-6; d_call: TRBD2; cdr3_nt: TGTGCCAGCAGCCCACGGACTAGCGGGGAAAGGGCCGGGGAGCTGTTTTTT; cdr3_aa: CASSPRTSGERAGELFF
clone_size: .; j_call: TRBJ1-2; v_call: TRBV5-4; d_call: TRBD1; cdr3_nt: TGTGCCAGCAGCTTGGGGACAGGATTGTATGGCTACACCTTC; cdr3_aa: CASSLGTGLYGYTF